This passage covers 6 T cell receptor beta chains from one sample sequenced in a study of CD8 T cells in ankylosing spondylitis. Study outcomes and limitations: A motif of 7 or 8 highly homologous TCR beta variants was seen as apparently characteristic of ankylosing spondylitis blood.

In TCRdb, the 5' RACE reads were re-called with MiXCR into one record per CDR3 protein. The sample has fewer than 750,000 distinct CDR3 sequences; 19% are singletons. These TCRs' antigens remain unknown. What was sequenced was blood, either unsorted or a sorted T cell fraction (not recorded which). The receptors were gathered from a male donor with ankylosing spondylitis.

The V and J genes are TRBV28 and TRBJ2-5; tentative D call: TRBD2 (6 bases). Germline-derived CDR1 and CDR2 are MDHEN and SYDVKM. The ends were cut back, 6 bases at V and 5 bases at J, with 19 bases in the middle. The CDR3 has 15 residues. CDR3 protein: CASSPSAQPEETQYF. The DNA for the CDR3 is TGTGCCAGCAGCCCTAGCGCCCAACCTGAGGAGACCCAGTACTTC.

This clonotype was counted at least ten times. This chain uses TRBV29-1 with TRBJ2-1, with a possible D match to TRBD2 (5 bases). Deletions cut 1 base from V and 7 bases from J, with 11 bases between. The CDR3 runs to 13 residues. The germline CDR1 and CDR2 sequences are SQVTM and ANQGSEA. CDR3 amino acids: CSVEARGRNEQFF. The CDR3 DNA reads TGCAGCGTTGAAGCTCGGGGAAGAAATGAGCAGTTCTTC.

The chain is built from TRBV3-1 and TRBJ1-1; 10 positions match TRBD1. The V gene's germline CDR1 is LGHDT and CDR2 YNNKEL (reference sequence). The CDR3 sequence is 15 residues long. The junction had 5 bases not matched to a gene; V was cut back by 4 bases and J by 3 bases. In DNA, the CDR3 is TGTGCCAGCAGCCCCTCGGACAGGGGGGACACTGAAGCTTTCTTT. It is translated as CASSPSDRGDTEAFF.

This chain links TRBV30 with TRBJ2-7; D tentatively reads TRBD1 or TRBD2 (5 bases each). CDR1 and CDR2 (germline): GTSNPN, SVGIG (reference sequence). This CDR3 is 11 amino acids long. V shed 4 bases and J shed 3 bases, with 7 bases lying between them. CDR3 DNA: TGTGCCTGGAAGGGGAGCTACGAGCAGTACTTC. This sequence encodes CAWKGSYEQYF.

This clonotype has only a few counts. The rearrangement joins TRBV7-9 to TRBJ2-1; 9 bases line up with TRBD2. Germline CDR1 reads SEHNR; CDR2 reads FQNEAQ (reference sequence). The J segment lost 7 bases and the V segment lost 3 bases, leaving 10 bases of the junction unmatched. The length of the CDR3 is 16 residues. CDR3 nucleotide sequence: TGTGCCAGCAGCTTTTCGGCGGGGGGGCCAAGGAATGAGCAGTTCTTC. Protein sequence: CASSFSAGGPRNEQFF.

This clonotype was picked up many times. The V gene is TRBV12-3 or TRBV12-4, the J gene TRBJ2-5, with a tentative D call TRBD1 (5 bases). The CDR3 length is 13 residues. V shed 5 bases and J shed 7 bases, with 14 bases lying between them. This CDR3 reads CASSELQGGTQYF. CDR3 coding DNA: TGTGCCAGCAGTGAACTCCAGGGTGGGACCCAGTACTTC.